The rows below give T cell receptor beta chains drawn from one sample of a study of blood T cell repertoires in COVID-19. Clones were read by immunoSEQ multiplex PCR, and TCRdb kept only the in-frame ones, dropping some. Of fewer than 250,000 clones detected, 84% appear once; the ten largest clones hold 5.5% to 7.5%. The sample was PBMCs or T cells enriched from blood (not recorded which). The receptors originated from a woman in her thirties or forties who had recovered from COVID-19. The CDR3 runs from the conserved cysteine through the conserved F or W. The D gene is left open where the match is weak. Clone size, where shown, is once, few, many, or a class for clones that have expanded.

DNA: TGTGCTACCTCCCGGGGGGGGGTGCCCGGGGAGCTGTTTTTT; CDR3: CATSRGGVPGELFF; length: 14; J: TRBJ2-2; size: -; D: TRBD2; V: TRBV6-5
DNA: TGTGCCAGCTCCCGGACTAGTTCGCGCTACGAGCAGTACTTC; CDR3: CASSRTSSRYEQYF; length: 14; J: TRBJ2-7; size: -; D: TRBD2; V: TRBV3-1/TRBV3-2
DNA: TGTGCCAGCAGTTCGCGACAGGTGACCCGATTTTTGGACACCGGGGAGCTGTTTTTT; CDR3: CASSSRQVTRFLDTGELFF; length: 19; J: TRBJ2-2; size: -; D: -; V: TRBV27
DNA: TGTGCCTGGAATCTACTAGCGGGAGGTGGAGATACGCAGTATTTT; CDR3: CAWNLLAGGGDTQYF; length: 15; J: TRBJ2-3; size: once; D: TRBD2; V: TRBV30
DNA: TGCGCCAGCAGTACCGGGACAGGGGGGAACCAAGAGACCCAGTACTTC; CDR3: CASSTGTGGNQETQYF; length: 16; J: TRBJ2-5; size: -; D: TRBD1; V: TRBV10-1
DNA: TGCAGCGCGGACGTGGGGGAGGTGGCAGATACGCAGTATTTT; CDR3: CSADVGEVADTQYF; length: 14; J: TRBJ2-3; size: -; D: -; V: TRBV29-1
DNA: TGTGCCAGCAGTGGGAGCTGGATCGAAGCTTTCTTT; CDR3: CASSGSWIEAFF; length: 12; J: TRBJ1-1; size: -; D: -; V: TRBV5-5
DNA: TGCGCCAGCAGCTCTCAAGCGGGAGCAAGCAAGACCCAGTACTTC; CDR3: CASSSQAGASKTQYF; length: 15; J: TRBJ2-5; size: -; D: TRBD2; V: TRBV5-1
DNA: TGTGCCAGCAGCTTAGGGGGCGGGGTGAGCTCCTACAATGAGCAGTTCTTC; CDR3: CASSLGGGVSSYNEQFF; length: 17; J: TRBJ2-1; size: -; D: -; V: TRBV7-9
DNA: TGTGCCAGCAGCGCAGGACAGGGGGACTACACTGAAGCTTTCTTT; CDR3: CASSAGQGDYTEAFF; length: 15; J: TRBJ1-1; size: -; D: TRBD1; V: TRBV11-3
DNA: TGTGCCAGCTCTGGGACGGACAGCCCCATGAACACTGAAGCTTTCTTT; CDR3: CASSGTDSPMNTEAFF; length: 16; J: TRBJ1-1; size: -; D: -; V: TRBV18
DNA: TGTGCCAGCAGCTTGGAACTAGCGGGTTTCAATGAGCAGTTCTTC; CDR3: CASSLELAGFNEQFF; length: 15; J: TRBJ2-1; size: -; D: TRBD2; V: TRBV5-5
DNA: TGTGCCACCAGTGATGGGACAGAGGGAGAGACCCAGTACTTC; CDR3: CATSDGTEGETQYF; length: 14; J: TRBJ2-5; size: -; D: TRBD1; V: TRBV24-1
DNA: TGTGCCAGCAGTTACGGGGACAGGGGGGTCTACAATGAGCAGTTCTTC; CDR3: CASSYGDRGVYNEQFF; length: 16; J: TRBJ2-1; size: -; D: TRBD1; V: TRBV6-5
DNA: TGTGCCAGCAAGGGAGGAACCTACGAGCAGTACTTC; CDR3: CASKGGTYEQYF; length: 12; J: TRBJ2-7; size: -; D: -; V: TRBV2
DNA: TGTGCCAGCAGTGACTCCGCGGCGTACAGGGGGCGGACTGAAGCTTTCTTT; CDR3: CASSDSAAYRGRTEAFF; length: 17; J: TRBJ1-1; size: -; D: TRBD1; V: TRBV6-4
DNA: TGTGCCAGCAGCTCCTACATCGGACAGACCTCAAAAGAGACCCAGTACTTC; CDR3: CASSSYIGQTSKETQYF; length: 17; J: TRBJ2-5; size: -; D: -; V: TRBV11-3
DNA: TGTGCCAGCAGTGACCCTGGACTAGCGGGAGAGGAGACCCAGTACTTC; CDR3: CASSDPGLAGEETQYF; length: 16; J: TRBJ2-5; size: -; D: TRBD2; V: TRBV6-1
DNA: TGTGCCAGCAGCCGGGGGGGGTCCTACGAGCAGTACTTC; CDR3: CASSRGGSYEQYF; length: 13; J: TRBJ2-7; size: once; D: TRBD2; V: TRBV5-8
DNA: TGTGCCAGCAGGACCGTAGCGGGGAACACCGGGGAGCTGTTTTTT; CDR3: CASRTVAGNTGELFF; length: 15; J: TRBJ2-2; size: -; D: TRBD2; V: TRBV13
DNA: TGTGCCAGCAGCTATAGCGGGAGGGCCGTGACCGGGGAGCTGTTTTTT; CDR3: CASSYSGRAVTGELFF; length: 16; J: TRBJ2-2; size: -; D: TRBD2; V: TRBV11-2
DNA: TGCAGCGTTGATAGTGGAGGGGTCACCGGGGAGCTGTTTTTT; CDR3: CSVDSGGVTGELFF; length: 14; J: TRBJ2-2; size: -; D: -; V: TRBV29-1
DNA: TGTGCCAGTCGGCGGACAGGCACAGATACGCAGTATTTT; CDR3: CASRRTGTDTQYF; length: 13; J: TRBJ2-3; size: -; D: -; V: TRBV28
DNA: TGTGCCAGCAAGTACGGGACTAGCGGGAGCTCCTACAATGAGCAGTTCTTC; CDR3: CASKYGTSGSSYNEQFF; length: 17; J: TRBJ2-1; size: few; D: TRBD2; V: TRBV28
DNA: TGTGCCAGCAGCCTCCGGACAGTCCTCGGGGAAAAACTGTTTTTT; CDR3: CASSLRTVLGEKLFF; length: 15; J: TRBJ1-4; size: -; D: -; V: TRBV5-6
DNA: TGCGCCAGCAGTGTGGTCATGAGCTCTGGAAACACCATATATTTT; CDR3: CASSVVMSSGNTIYF; length: 15; J: TRBJ1-3; size: -; D: -; V: TRBV10-2
DNA: TGCAGTGCTAGCCCGACAGAAAAACTGTTTTTT; CDR3: CSASPTEKLFF; length: 11; J: TRBJ1-4; size: few; D: -; V: TRBV20-1
DNA: TGTGCCAGTAGTACCCCAGGGCCGGGGGCCTACAATGAGCAGTTCTTC; CDR3: CASSTPGPGAYNEQFF; length: 16; J: TRBJ2-1; size: -; D: -; V: TRBV19
DNA: TGTGCCAGCAGCCCGATAGCGGGAGACCTCACCGGGGAGCTGTTTTTT; CDR3: CASSPIAGDLTGELFF; length: 16; J: TRBJ2-2; size: -; D: TRBD2; V: TRBV7-7
DNA: TGTGCCATCAGACCTGGACAGGGAGAAAAACTGTTTTTT; CDR3: CAIRPGQGEKLFF; length: 13; J: TRBJ1-4; size: once; D: TRBD1; V: TRBV10-3
DNA: TGTGCCAGCAGCTTCGGGGGGGATCAGCCCCAGCATTTT; CDR3: CASSFGGDQPQHF; length: 13; J: TRBJ1-5; size: -; D: -; V: TRBV28
DNA: TGCGCCAGCAGCCGACCAGGCAGGGAGGTTACGCAGTATTTT; CDR3: CASSRPGREVTQYF; length: 14; J: TRBJ2-3; size: once; D: -; V: TRBV4-1
DNA: TGTGCCAGCAGTCCTAAGGGGGGCACAGATACGCAGTATTTT; CDR3: CASSPKGGTDTQYF; length: 14; J: TRBJ2-3; size: -; D: -; V: TRBV7-9
DNA: TGTGCCAGCAGCTTGAGAGGAGACGAGGTCTACACCTTC; CDR3: CASSLRGDEVYTF; length: 13; J: TRBJ1-2; size: -; D: -; V: TRBV5-4
DNA: TGTGCCAGCAGCTTAGGCGGGAGCGGCCGGGAGACCCAGTACTTC; CDR3: CASSLGGSGRETQYF; length: 15; J: TRBJ2-5; size: -; D: TRBD2; V: TRBV5-4
DNA: TGTGCCAGCAGCCCCTCGGGGAGGGGGAACAATCAGCCCCAGCATTTT; CDR3: CASSPSGRGNNQPQHF; length: 16; J: TRBJ1-5; size: -; D: -; V: TRBV6-2/TRBV6-3
DNA: TGTGCCAGCAGCGAAACAGGGGGCCTTGGAAACACCATATATTTT; CDR3: CASSETGGLGNTIYF; length: 15; J: TRBJ1-3; size: few; D: TRBD1; V: TRBV5-4
DNA: TGTGCCAGTAGCCCCGGGATTTCCGAGAAAGAGAACACTGAAGCTTTCTTT; CDR3: CASSPGISEKENTEAFF; length: 17; J: TRBJ1-1; size: -; D: -; V: TRBV19
DNA: TGTGCCAGCAGCTTGGGGGGACAGGGGTTAGAGACCCAGTACTTC; CDR3: CASSLGGQGLETQYF; length: 15; J: TRBJ2-5; size: once; D: TRBD1; V: TRBV7-2
DNA: TGTGCCAGCAGCTTGAGCGGCGGGAGGGGGCAAGAGACCCAGTACTTC; CDR3: CASSLSGGRGQETQYF; length: 16; J: TRBJ2-5; size: -; D: TRBD2; V: TRBV11-2
DNA: TGTGCCAGCAGCCTACAGGGCGCTAACTATGGCTACACCTTC; CDR3: CASSLQGANYGYTF; length: 14; J: TRBJ1-2; size: -; D: -; V: TRBV11-3